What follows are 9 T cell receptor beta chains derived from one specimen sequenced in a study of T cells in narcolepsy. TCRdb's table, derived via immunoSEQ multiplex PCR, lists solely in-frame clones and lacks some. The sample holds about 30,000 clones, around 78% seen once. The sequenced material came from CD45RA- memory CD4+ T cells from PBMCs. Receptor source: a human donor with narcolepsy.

The CDR3 coding sequence is TGTGCCAGCAGCAAAGAGGCTAATAGCAATCAGCCCCAGCATTTT. Translated: CASSKEANSNQPQHF. The chain carries TRBV2 and TRBJ1-5; D is undetermined. Germline assignment: CDR1 SNHLY and CDR2 FYNNEI. The V end lost 6 bases, the J end lost 0 bases, and 12 bases lay between the germline ends. The CDR3 is made up of 15 amino acids.

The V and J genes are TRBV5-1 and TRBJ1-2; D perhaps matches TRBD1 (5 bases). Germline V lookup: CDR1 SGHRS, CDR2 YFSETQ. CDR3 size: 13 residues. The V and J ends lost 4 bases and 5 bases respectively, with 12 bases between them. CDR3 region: CASSPGRGYGYTF. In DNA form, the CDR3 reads TGCGCCAGCAGCCCAGGGAGGGGTTATGGCTACACCTTC.

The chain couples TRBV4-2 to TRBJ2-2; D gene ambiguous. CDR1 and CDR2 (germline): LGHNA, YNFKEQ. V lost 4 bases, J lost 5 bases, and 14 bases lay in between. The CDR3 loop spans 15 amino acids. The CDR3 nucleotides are TGTGCCAGCAGCCCGCTGAGCGCCCTGACCGGGGAGCTGTTTTTT. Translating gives CASSPLSALTGELFF.

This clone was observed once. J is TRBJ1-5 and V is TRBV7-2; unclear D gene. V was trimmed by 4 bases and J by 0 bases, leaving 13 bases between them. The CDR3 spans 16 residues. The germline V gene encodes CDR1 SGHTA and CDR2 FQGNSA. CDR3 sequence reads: CASSYRAASSNQPQHF. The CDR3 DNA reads TGTGCCAGCAGCTATCGCGCGGCTTCTAGCAATCAGCCCCAGCATTTT.

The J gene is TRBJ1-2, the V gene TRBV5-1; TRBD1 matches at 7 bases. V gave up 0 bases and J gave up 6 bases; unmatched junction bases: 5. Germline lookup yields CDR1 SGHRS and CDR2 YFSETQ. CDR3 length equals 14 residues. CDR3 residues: CASSLDRGTDGYTF. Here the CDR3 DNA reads TGCGCCAGCAGCTTGGACAGGGGTACTGATGGCTACACCTTC.

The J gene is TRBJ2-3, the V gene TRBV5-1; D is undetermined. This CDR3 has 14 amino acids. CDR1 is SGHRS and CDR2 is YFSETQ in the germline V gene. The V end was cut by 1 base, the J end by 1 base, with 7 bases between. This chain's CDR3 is CASSLNPRTDTQYF. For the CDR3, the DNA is TGCGCCAGCAGCTTGAACCCGCGCACAGATACGCAGTATTTT.

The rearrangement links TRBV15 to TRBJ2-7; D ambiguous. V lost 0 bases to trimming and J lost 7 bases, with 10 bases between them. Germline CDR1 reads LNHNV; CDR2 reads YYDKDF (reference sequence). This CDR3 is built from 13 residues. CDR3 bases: TGTGCCACCAGCAGAGATTACTTAGGGGAGCAGTACTTC. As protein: CATSRDYLGEQYF.

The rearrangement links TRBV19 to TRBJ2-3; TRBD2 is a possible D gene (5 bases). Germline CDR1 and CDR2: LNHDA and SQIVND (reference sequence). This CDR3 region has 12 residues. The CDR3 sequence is CATRSEVDTQYF. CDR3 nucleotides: TGTGCTACCCGATCGGAGGTGGATACGCAGTATTTT.

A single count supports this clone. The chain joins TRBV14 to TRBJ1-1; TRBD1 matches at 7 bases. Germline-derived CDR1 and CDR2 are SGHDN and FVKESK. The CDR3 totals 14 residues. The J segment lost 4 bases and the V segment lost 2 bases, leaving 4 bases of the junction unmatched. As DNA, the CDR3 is TGTGCCAGCAGCCAACTGAGACAGGGCACTGAAGCTTTCTTT. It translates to CASSQLRQGTEAFF.